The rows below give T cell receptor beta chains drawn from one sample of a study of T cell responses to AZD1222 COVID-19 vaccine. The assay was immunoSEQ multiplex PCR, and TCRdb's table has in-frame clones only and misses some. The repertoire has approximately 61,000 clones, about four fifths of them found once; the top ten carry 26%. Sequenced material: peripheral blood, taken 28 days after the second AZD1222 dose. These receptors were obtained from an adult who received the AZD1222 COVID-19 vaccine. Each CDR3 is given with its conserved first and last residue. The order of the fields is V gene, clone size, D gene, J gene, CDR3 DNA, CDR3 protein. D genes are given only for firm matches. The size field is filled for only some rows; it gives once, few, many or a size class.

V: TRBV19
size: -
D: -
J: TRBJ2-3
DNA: TGTGCCAGTAGTATAGGACCTGCTGGCGAGTATTTT
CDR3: CASSIGPAGEYF

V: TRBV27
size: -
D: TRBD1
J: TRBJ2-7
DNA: TGTGCCAGCAGTTTAAGCTGGGACAGGGGATACGAGCAGTACTTC
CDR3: CASSLSWDRGYEQYF

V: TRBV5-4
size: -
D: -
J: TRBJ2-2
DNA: TGTGCCAGCAGCTTGGAACAGGGAATGTACGCCGGGGAGCTGTTTTTT
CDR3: CASSLEQGMYAGELFF

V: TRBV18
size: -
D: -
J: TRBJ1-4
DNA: TGTGCCAGCTCACCCCCTACTAATGAAAAACTGTTTTTT
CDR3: CASSPPTNEKLFF

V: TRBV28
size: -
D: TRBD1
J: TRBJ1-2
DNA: TGTGCCAGCAGTTTACAGGGGGCTGGGTATGGCTACACCTTC
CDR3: CASSLQGAGYGYTF

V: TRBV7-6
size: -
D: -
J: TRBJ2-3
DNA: TGTGCCAGCAGCTTAGAGGGGTCGACTAGCACAGATACGCAGTATTTT
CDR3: CASSLEGSTSTDTQYF

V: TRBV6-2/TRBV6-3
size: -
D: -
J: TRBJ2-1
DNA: TGTGCCAGCAGTTACCAGGAGGTCAATGAGCAGTTCTTC
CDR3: CASSYQEVNEQFF

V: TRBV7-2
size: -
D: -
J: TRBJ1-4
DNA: TGTGCCAGCAGCTTAGGGAGGGTACCTAATGAAAAACTGTTTTTT
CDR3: CASSLGRVPNEKLFF

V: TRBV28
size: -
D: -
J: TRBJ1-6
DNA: TGTGCCAGCAGTTCCCCTCGCGGGCCCCTCCACTTT
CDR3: CASSSPRGPLHF

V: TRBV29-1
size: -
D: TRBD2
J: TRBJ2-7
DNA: TGCAGCGTTTCCCAACAGGTGGGAGGGCCTTACGAGCAGTACTTC
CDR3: CSVSQQVGGPYEQYF

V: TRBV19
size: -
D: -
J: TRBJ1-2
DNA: TGTGCCAGTAGTACCGGACAGCAACCTAACTATGGCTACACCTTC
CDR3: CASSTGQQPNYGYTF

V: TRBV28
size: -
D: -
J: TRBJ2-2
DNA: TGTGCCAGCAGTTTTCCCCCCTCGGGTAGGAACACCGGGGAGCTGTTTTTT
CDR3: CASSFPPSGRNTGELFF

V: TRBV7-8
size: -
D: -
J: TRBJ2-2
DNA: TGTGCCAGCACCACCGTCAGACTTCCGAACACCGGGGAGCTGTTTTTT
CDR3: CASTTVRLPNTGELFF

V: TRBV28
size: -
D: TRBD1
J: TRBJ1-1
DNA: TGTGCCAGCAGTTTATTAGCGGGACAGGTCCAATTT
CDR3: CASSLLAGQVQF

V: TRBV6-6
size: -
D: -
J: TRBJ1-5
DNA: TGTGCCAGCAGTTGGGGTGGGAGCAATCAGCCCCAGCATTTT
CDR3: CASSWGGSNQPQHF

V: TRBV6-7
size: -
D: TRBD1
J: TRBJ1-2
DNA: TGTGCCAGCAGTTTTGGGACAGGGGCCCTGAAGAACTATGGCTACACCTTC
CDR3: CASSFGTGALKNYGYTF

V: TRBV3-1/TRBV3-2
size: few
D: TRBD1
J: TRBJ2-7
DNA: TGTGCCAGCAGTGGACAGGGGGGCGTCGAGCAGTACTTC
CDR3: CASSGQGGVEQYF

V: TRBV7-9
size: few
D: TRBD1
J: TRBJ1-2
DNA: TGTGCCAGCAGCCCAGACAGGGGAGCTAACTATGGCTACACCTTC
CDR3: CASSPDRGANYGYTF

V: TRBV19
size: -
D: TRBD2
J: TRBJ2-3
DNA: TGTGCCAGTAAATTAGCTCCGGGGGGAGGGCCCTCGGCAGATACGCAGTATTTT
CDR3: CASKLAPGGGPSADTQYF

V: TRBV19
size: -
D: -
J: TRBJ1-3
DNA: TGTGCCAGTAGTATCGGCTTCTCTGGAAACACCATATATTTT
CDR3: CASSIGFSGNTIYF

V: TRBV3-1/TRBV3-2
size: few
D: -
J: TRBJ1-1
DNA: TGTGCCAGCAGCCAACAGGGGCGGAACACTGAAGCTTTCTTT
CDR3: CASSQQGRNTEAFF

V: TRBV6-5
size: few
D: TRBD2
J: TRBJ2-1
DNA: TGTGCCAGCAGTACAGACGCGGGAGCCAACAATGAGCAGTTCTTC
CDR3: CASSTDAGANNEQFF

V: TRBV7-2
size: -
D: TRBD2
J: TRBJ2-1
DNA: TGTGCCAGCAGCTTAGCCGGGGTAGCGGGGTACAATGAGCAGTTCTTC
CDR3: CASSLAGVAGYNEQFF

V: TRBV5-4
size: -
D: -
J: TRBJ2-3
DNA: TGTGCCAGCAGCATGGACGGTTCACGAACAGATACGCAGTATTTT
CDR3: CASSMDGSRTDTQYF

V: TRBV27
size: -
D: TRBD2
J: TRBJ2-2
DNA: TGTGCCAGCAGCCTACTGGGACTAGCGGGAGGGACGAACACCGGGGAGCTGTTTTTT
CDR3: CASSLLGLAGGTNTGELFF

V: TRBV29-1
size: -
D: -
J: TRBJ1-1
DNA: TGCAGCGTTGAAGACAGGGTCGTAGGCGGCACTGAAGCTTTCTTT
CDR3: CSVEDRVVGGTEAFF

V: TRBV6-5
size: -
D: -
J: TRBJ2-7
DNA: TGTGCCAGCATCGGTGGATGGACTCACAGCGAGCAGTACTTC
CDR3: CASIGGWTHSEQYF

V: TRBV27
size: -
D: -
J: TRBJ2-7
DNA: TGTGCCAGCAGTTTCTTATATGGAGGGAGCGAGCAGTACTTC
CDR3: CASSFLYGGSEQYF

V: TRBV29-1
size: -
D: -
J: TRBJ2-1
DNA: TGCAGCGTACGGGACGGCAACAATGAGCAGTTCTTC
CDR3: CSVRDGNNEQFF

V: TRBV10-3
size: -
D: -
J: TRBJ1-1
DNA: TGTGCCATCAGTGAGTCTCCGGACAGAGAAGCTTTCTTT
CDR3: CAISESPDREAFF

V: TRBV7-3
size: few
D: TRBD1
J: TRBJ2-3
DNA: TGTGCCAGCAGCTTAGGGTTGACAGGGTCCGCAGATACGCAGTATTTT
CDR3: CASSLGLTGSADTQYF

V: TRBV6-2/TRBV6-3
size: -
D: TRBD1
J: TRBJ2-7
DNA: TGTGCCAGCAGTAGACAGGGGACCTCCTACGAGCAGTACTTC
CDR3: CASSRQGTSYEQYF

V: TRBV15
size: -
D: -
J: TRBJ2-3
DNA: TGTGCCACCAGCAGAGCAGGGTTTGCAGATACGCAGTATTTT
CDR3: CATSRAGFADTQYF

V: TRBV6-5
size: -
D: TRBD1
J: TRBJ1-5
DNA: TGTGCCAGCAGTTACTCACCATCGGGACAGGCAGGACCCCAGCATTTT
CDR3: CASSYSPSGQAGPQHF

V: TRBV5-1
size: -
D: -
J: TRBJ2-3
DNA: TGCGCCAGCAGACCGTCCGGGGAAGATACGCAGTATTTT
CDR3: CASRPSGEDTQYF

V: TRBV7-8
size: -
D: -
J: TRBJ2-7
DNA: TGTGCCAGCAGCTTAGTAGCGACAGTCTACGAGCAGTACTTC
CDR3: CASSLVATVYEQYF

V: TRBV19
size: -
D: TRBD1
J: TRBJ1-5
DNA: TGTGCCAGTAGTACGACAGGGGTTCAGGGTCAGCCCCAGCATTTT
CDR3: CASSTTGVQGQPQHF

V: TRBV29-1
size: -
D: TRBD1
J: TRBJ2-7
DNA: TGCAGCGTTACCGGACAGGGGGATAACTACGAGCAGTACTTC
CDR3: CSVTGQGDNYEQYF

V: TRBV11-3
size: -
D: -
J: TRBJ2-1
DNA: TGTGCCAGCAGCTACCACACAGGAGAGCAGTTCTTC
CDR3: CASSYHTGEQFF

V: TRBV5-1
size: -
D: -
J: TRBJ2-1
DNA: TGCGCCAGCAGCTTGGGCGCTGGGGGGGGCTATAATGAGCAGTTCTTC
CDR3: CASSLGAGGGYNEQFF

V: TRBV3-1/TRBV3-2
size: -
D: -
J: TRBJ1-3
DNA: TGTGCCAGCAGCCAATGGGATAGGTCTGGAAACACCATATATTTT
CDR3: CASSQWDRSGNTIYF

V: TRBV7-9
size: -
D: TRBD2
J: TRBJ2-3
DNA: TGTGCCAGCAGACCGGGACTAGCGGACACAGATACGCAGTATTTT
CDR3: CASRPGLADTDTQYF

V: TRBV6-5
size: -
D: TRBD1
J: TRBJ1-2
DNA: TGTGCCAGCAGTTACCGGACAGGGAACTATGGCTACACCTTC
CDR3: CASSYRTGNYGYTF

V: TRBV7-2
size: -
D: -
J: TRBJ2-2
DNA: TGTGCCAGCAGCCCTCAAGTCCAGGGGATGGGGGACACCGGGGAGCTGTTTTTT
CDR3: CASSPQVQGMGDTGELFF

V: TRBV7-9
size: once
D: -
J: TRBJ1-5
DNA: TGTGCCAGCAGCCGCGGGGGGAATTATCAGCCCCAGCATTTT
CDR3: CASSRGGNYQPQHF